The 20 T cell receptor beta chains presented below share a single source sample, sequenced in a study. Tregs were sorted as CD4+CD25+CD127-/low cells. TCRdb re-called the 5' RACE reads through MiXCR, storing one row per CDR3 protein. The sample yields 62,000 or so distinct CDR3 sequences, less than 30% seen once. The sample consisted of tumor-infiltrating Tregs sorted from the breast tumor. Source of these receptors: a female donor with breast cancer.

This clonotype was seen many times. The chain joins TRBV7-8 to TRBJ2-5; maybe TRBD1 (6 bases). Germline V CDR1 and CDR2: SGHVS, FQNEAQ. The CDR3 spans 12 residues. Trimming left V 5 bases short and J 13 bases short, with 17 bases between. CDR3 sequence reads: CASSRGTPVPYF. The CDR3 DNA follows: TGTGCCAGCAGCAGAGGGACACCGGTTCCGTACTTC.

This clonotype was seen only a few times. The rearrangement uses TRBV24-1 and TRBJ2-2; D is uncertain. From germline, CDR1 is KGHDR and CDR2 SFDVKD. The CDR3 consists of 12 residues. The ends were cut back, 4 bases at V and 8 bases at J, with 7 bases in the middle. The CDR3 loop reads CATSEKPGELFF. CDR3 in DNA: TGTGCCACCAGTGAAAAACCAGGGGAGCTGTTTTTT.

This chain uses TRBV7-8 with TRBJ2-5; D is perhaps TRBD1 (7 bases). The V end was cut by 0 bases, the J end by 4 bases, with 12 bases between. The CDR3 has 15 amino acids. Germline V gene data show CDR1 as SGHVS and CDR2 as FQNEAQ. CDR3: CASSLAYRGGETQYF. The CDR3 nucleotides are TGTGCCAGCAGCTTAGCCTACAGGGGAGGAGAGACCCAGTACTTC.

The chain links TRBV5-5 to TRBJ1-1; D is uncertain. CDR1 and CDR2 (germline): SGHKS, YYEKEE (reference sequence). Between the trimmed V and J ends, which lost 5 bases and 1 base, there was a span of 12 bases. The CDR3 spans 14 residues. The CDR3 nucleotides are TGTGCCAGCAGTTTCAAAGGGCCGAACACTGAAGCTTTCTTT. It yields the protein CASSFKGPNTEAFF.

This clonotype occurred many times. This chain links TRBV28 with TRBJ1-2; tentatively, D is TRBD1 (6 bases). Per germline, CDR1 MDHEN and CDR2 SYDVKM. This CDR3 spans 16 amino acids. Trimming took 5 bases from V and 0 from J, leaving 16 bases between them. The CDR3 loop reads CASSHGQLTANYGYTF. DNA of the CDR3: TGTGCCAGCAGTCATGGACAGCTTACAGCTAACTATGGCTACACCTTC.

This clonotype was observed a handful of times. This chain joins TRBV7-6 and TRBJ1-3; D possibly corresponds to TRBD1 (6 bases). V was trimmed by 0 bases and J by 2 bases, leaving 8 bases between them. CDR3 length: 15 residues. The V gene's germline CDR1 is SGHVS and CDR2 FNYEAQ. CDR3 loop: CASSLARGTGNTIYF. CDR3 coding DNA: TGTGCCAGCAGCTTAGCCAGGGGAACTGGAAACACCATATATTTT.

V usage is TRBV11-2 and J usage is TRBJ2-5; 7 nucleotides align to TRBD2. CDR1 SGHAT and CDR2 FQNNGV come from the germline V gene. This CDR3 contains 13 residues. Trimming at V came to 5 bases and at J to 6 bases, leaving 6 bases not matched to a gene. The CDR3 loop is CASSPGGRQTQYF. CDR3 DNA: TGTGCCAGCAGCCCAGGCGGGAGACAGACCCAGTACTTC.

The CDR3 here is CATSDPRDTKTYEQYF. The CDR3 nucleotides read TGTGCCACCAGTGACCCCCGGGACACCAAAACCTACGAGCAGTACTTC. The rearrangement links TRBV24-1 to TRBJ2-7; TRBD1 might be the D (6 bases). V was cut by 4 bases and J by 2 bases, with 17 bases left in between. CDR3 length equals 16 residues. Germline V CDR1 and CDR2: KGHDR, SFDVKD.

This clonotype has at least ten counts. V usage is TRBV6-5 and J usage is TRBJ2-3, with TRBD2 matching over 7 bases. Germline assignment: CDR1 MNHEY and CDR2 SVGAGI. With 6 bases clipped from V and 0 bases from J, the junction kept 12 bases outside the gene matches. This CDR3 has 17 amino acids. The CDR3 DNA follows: TGTGCCAGCAGAACGGGGGGTTTCATGGCTAGCACAGATACGCAGTATTTT. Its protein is CASRTGGFMASTDTQYF.

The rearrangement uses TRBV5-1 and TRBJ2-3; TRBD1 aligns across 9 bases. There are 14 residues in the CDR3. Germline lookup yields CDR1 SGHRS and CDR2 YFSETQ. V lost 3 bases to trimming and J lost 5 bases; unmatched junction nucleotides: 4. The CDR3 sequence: CASSWDRAGDTQYF. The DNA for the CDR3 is TGCGCCAGCAGCTGGGACAGGGCGGGAGATACGCAGTATTTT.

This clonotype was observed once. The CDR3 nucleotides are TGCGCCAGCAGCCATCCCAGGGAGGGGGACCTTAGCAATCAGCCCCAGCATTTT. Protein: CASSHPREGDLSNQPQHF. V gene TRBV4-1 combines with J gene TRBJ1-5; maybe TRBD1 (6 bases). Germline CDR1 MGHRA, CDR2 YSYEKL. The V gene lost 3 bases and the J gene lost 0 bases, with 18 bases spanning the gap. CDR3 length: 18 residues.

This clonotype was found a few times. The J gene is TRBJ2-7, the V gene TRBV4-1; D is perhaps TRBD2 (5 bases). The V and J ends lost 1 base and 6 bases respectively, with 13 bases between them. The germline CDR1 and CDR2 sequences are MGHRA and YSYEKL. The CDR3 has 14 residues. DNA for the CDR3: TGCGCCAGCAGCCAAGGTCCAGGAGGTTCCGAGCAGTACTTC. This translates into CASSQGPGGSEQYF.

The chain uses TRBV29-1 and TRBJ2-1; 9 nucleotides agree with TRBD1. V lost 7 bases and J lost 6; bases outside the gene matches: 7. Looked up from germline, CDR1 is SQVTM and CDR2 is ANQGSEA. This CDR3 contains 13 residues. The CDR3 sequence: CSARTGEVNEQFF. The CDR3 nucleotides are TGCAGCGCACGGACAGGGGAAGTCAATGAGCAGTTCTTC.

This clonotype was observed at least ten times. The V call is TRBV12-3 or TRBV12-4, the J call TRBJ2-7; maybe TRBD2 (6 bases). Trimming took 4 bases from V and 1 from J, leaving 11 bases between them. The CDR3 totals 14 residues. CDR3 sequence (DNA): TGTGCCAGCAGTTCATCGGGGACTTCCTACGAGCAGTACTTC. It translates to CASSSSGTSYEQYF.

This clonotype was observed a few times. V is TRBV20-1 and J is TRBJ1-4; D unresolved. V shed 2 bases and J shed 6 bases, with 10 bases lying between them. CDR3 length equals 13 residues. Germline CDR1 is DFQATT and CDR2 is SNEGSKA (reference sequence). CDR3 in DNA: TGCAGTGCTAGATCCGTAGGTGATGAAAAACTGTTTTTT. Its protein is CSARSVGDEKLFF.

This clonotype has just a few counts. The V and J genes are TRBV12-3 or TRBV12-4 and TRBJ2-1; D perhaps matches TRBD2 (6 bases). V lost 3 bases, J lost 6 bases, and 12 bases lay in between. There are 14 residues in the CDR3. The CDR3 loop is CASSFGGSVNEQFF. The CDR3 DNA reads TGTGCCAGCAGTTTTGGGGGGTCGGTCAATGAGCAGTTCTTC.

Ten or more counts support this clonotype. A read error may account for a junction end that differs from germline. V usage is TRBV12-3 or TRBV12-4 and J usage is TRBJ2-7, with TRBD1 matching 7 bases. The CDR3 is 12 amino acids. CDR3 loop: CASSRDSGEQYF. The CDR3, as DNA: TGCGCCAGCAGCCGGGACAGCGGAGAGCAGTACTTC.

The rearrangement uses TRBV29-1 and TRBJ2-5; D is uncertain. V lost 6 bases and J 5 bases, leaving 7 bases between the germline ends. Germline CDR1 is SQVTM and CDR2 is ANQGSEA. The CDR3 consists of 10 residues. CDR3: CSVRRETQYF. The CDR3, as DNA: TGCAGCGTCCGCAGGGAGACCCAGTACTTC. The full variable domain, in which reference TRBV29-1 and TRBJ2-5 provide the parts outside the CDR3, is SAVISQKPSRDICQRGTSLTIQCQVDSQVTMMFWYRQQPGQSLTLIATANQGSEATYESGFVIDKFPISRPNLTFSTLTVSNMSPEDSSIYLCSVRRETQYFGPGTRLLVL.

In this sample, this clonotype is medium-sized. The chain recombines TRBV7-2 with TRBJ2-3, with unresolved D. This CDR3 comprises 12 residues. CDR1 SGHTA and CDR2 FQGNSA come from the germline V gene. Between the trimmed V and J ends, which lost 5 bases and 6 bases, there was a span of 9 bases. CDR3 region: CASSRIRDTQYF. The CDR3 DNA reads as TGTGCCAGCAGCCGAATCAGGGATACGCAGTATTTT. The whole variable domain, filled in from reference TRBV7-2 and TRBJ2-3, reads GAGVSQSPSNKVTEKGKDVELRCDPISGHTALYWYRQSLGQGLEFLIYFQGNSAPDKSGLPSDRFSAERTGGSVSTLTIQRTQQEDSAVYLCASSRIRDTQYFGPGTRLTVL.

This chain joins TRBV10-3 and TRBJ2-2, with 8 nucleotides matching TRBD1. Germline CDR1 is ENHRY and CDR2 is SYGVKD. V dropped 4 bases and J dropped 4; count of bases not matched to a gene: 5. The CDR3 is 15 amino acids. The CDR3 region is CAISADRGPTGELFF. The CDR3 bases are TGTGCCATCAGTGCTGACAGGGGCCCCACCGGGGAGCTGTTTTTT.